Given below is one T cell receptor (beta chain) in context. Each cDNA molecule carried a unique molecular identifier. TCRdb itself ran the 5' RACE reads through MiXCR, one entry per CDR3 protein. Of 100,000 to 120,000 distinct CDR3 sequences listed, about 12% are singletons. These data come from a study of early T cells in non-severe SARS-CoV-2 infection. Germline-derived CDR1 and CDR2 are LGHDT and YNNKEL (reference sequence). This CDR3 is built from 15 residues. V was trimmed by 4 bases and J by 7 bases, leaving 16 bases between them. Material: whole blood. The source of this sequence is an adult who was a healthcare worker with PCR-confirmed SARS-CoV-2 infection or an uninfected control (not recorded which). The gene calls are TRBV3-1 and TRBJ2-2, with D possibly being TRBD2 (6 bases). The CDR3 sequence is CASSPSEGPSGELFF. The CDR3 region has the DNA TGTGCCAGCAGCCCCTCGGAGGGGCCGAGCGGGGAGCTGTTTTTT.